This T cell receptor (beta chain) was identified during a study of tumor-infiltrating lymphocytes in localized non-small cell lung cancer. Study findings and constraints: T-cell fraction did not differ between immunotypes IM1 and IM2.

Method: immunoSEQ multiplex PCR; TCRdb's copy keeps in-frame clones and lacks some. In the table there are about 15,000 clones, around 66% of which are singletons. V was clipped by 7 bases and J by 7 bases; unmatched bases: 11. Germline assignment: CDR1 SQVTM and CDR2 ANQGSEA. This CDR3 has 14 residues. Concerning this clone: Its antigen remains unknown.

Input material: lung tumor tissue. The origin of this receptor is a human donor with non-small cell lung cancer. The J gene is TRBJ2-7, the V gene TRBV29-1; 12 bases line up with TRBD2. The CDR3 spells CSARRTSGTSEQYF. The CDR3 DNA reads TGCAGCGCCAGACGGACTAGCGGGACATCTGAGCAGTACTTC.